This T cell receptor beta chain came from a study of T cell responses to AZD1222 COVID-19 vaccine. Repertoires were generated with immunoSEQ multiplex PCR, while TCRdb's copy carries only in-frame clones and drops some. Of fewer than 100,000 clones in the sample, approximately 90% are singletons; the top ten hold roughly 12%. As concerns this clone: Antigen: not known.

The V end lost 3 bases, the J end lost 4 bases, and 8 bases lay between the germline ends. Germline CDR1 and CDR2: SGDLS and YYNGEE. The CDR3 has 13 residues. The study, taken as a whole, reports: There were mostly white British donors and more females than males, and clonal diversity was possibly underestimated. No day 14 peak samples; only post-peak repertoires were characterized. Researchers report vaccine-associated CD4 TCRs spanning spike, with dominance at 160-218 and 743-854.

Sequencing was performed on peripheral blood, taken 28 days after the second AZD1222 dose. This chain joins TRBV9 and TRBJ2-1; D unresolved. The receptor comes from an adult who received the AZD1222 COVID-19 vaccine. This CDR3 is CASSARVYNEQFF. The CDR3 nucleotides read TGTGCCAGCAGCGCTCGGGTGTACAATGAGCAGTTCTTC. Full variable domain (missing parts from reference TRBV9 and TRBJ2-1): DSGVTQTPKHLITATGQRVTLRCSPRSGDLSVYWYQQSLDQGLQFLIQYYNGEERAKGNILERFSAQQFPDLHSELNLSSLELGDSALYFCASSARVYNEQFFGPGTRLTVL.